This T cell receptor (beta chain) is drawn from a study of cytomegalovirus exposure and HLA in healthy donors. Study as a whole: The study's early data release held approximately 91 million unique TCRs from HLA-typed donors. Study results and limitations: Per published reports, the classifier diagnosed cytomegalovirus status with high specificity and sensitivity.

The PCR employed 60 Vbeta primers together with 13 Jbeta primers. Profiling relied on immunoSEQ multiplex PCR, and the TCRdb table lists in-frame clones only, not all of them. In the table there are roughly 100,000 clones, 76% of which are singletons. Details on this clone: Its antigen is not identified.

J gave up 4 bases and V 3 bases, and 4 bases lay outside the gene matches. This CDR3 spans 15 amino acids. In germline, CDR1 is MGHRA, CDR2 YSYEKL. This TCR came from a man aged 35 to 55 in good health and CMV-seropositive. The J gene is TRBJ2-7, the V gene TRBV4-1; 12 bases line up with TRBD2. Sequenced sample: PBMCs. The CDR3 DNA reads TGCGCCAGCAGCCAGCAGACTAGCGGGAGTTACGAGCAGTACTTC. Its protein product is CASSQQTSGSYEQYF.